These 22 T cell receptor beta chains originate from one sample sequenced in a study of T cell repertoires in cytomegalovirus infection. Their antigens are not known. TCRdb used MiXCR to reprocess the reads, holding one entry per CDR3 protein. The sample carries about 350,000 distinct CDR3 sequences, roughly 34% recorded once. Sequencing used cultured PBMCs, obtained from culture after CMV antigen stimulation. These TCRs come from a human donor in good health (CMV status not recorded). Some clones in this sample may be carry-over from other donors' samples.

This sequence joins TRBV14 and TRBJ1-1, with unresolved D. CDR1 and CDR2 from the germline V gene are SGHDN and FVKESK. The V end was cut by 0 bases, the J end by 4 bases, with 6 bases between. The CDR3 consists of 13 residues. The CDR3 region is CASSQEESTEAFF. The CDR3 DNA sequence: TGTGCCAGCAGCCAAGAGGAAAGCACTGAAGCTTTCTTT.

This clonotype was seen ten or more times. The gene calls are TRBV28 and TRBJ1-2; TRBD1 matches 11 bases. Trimming at V came to 5 bases and at J to 3 bases, leaving 5 bases not matched to a gene. CDR3 size: 15 residues. From germline, CDR1 is MDHEN and CDR2 SYDVKM. CDR3: CASSKRDRGDYGYTF. DNA for the CDR3: TGTGCCAGCAGTAAACGGGACAGGGGGGACTATGGCTACACCTTC.

Here the CDR3 reads CASSLRDRGYLSTITDTQYF. The CDR3 region has the DNA TGTGCCAGCAGTCTACGGGACAGGGGCTACCTATCTACAATCACAGATACGCAGTATTTT. The chain carries TRBV28 and TRBJ2-3; TRBD1 matches 10 bases. CDR3 size: 20 residues. With 5 bases clipped from V and 2 bases from J, the junction kept 19 bases outside the gene matches. In germline, CDR1 is MDHEN, CDR2 SYDVKM.

The V call is TRBV4-2, the J call TRBJ2-7; 10 nucleotides align to TRBD1. This CDR3 contains 14 residues. CDR1 and CDR2 (germline): LGHNA, YNFKEQ. The V and J ends lost 4 bases and 3 bases, in that order; junction bases with no gene match: 3. The CDR3 loop is CASSLRTGGYEQYF. CDR3 bases: TGTGCCAGCAGCCTACGGACAGGGGGCTACGAGCAGTACTTC.

This clonotype was seen more than once but under ten times. The gene calls are TRBV12-3 or TRBV12-4 and TRBJ2-7; D ambiguous. The CDR3 loop spans 14 amino acids. V shed 0 bases and J shed 2 bases, with 8 bases lying between them. Here the CDR3 DNA reads TGTGCCAGCAGTTTAGCCAGGCTGACCTACGAGCAGTACTTC. This gives the protein CASSLARLTYEQYF.

This clonotype was found many times. The chain employs TRBV5-6 and TRBJ1-6; D is uncertain. The CDR3 extends over 13 amino acids. Germline V CDR1 and CDR2: SGHDT, YYEEEE. V dropped 4 bases and J dropped 4 bases, with 6 bases sitting between them. CDR3: CASSLLYNSPLHF. Written as DNA, the CDR3 is TGTGCCAGCAGCCTACTATATAATTCACCCCTCCACTTT.

The chain carries TRBV14 and TRBJ2-5; 8 bases align to TRBD2. This CDR3 comprises 16 residues. V shed 4 bases, J shed 5 bases, and the junction held 12 bases outside the gene matches. Germline V gene data show CDR1 as SGHDN and CDR2 as FVKESK. The CDR3 is CASSPLGAGVKETQYF. The CDR3 nucleotides read TGTGCCAGCAGCCCGTTAGGAGCGGGAGTAAAGGAGACCCAGTACTTC. The full variable domain, its missing parts supplied by reference TRBV14 and TRBJ2-5, is EAGVTQFPSHSVIEKGQTVTLRCDPISGHDNLYWYRRVMGKEIKFLLHFVKESKQDESGMPNNRFLAERTGGTYSTLKVQPAELEDSGVYFCASSPLGAGVKETQYFGPGTRLLVL.

This clonotype was seen more than once but under ten times. The chain recombines TRBV10-3 with TRBJ1-2; the match to TRBD1 covers 8 bases. This CDR3 is built from 14 residues. Trimming at V came to 3 bases and at J to 8 bases, leaving 8 bases not matched to a gene. Germline CDR1 is ENHRY and CDR2 is SYGVKD. The CDR3 nucleotides are TGTGCCATCAGTGATGGACAGGGTCGCCTGGGCTACACCTTC. Translated, it gives CAISDGQGRLGYTF.

The CDR3, as DNA: TGTGCCAGCAGTGAAATGGTTAGCGGCAGCACAGATACGCAGTATTTT. Protein: CASSEMVSGSTDTQYF. The chain uses TRBV6-1 and TRBJ2-3; TRBD2 is a possible D gene (6 bases). The CDR3 is made up of 16 amino acids. The germline V and J ends were trimmed by 2 bases and 0 bases, with 12 bases remaining between them. Germline V gene lookup returns CDR1 MNHNS and CDR2 SASEGT.

The table lists this clonotype with a few counts. The V call is TRBV10-2, the J call TRBJ2-3; 8 bases agree with TRBD2. Germline trimming cut 11 bases from V and 0 bases from J; bases unmatched to any gene: 4. Germline CDR1 is WSHSY and CDR2 is SAAADI. This CDR3 has 13 amino acids. The CDR3 loop is CAASGSSTDTQYF. The CDR3 bases are TGCGCCGCTAGCGGGTCTAGCACAGATACGCAGTATTTT.

This chain joins TRBV5-1 and TRBJ2-5; TRBD1 matches 11 bases. From germline, CDR1 is SGHRS and CDR2 YFSETQ. The CDR3 is 17 residues long. The J segment lost 2 bases and the V segment lost 6 bases, leaving 12 bases of the junction unmatched. In DNA, the CDR3 is TGCGCCAGCAACAAAGGGACAGGGGGTCCATCACAAGAGACCCAGTACTTC. Its protein product is CASNKGTGGPSQETQYF. Together with reference TRBV5-1 and TRBJ2-5, the CDR3 gives the full variable domain: KAGVTQTPRYLIKTRGQQVTLSCSPISGHRSVSWYQQTPGQGLQFLFEYFSETQRNKGNFPGRFSGRQFSNSRSEMNVSTLELGDSALYLCASNKGTGGPSQETQYFGPGTRLLVL.

This sequence joins TRBV7-9 and TRBJ2-5; TRBD1 matches at 7 bases. The CDR3 is 17 amino acids. CDR1 is SEHNR, CDR2 FQNEAQ, per germline (reference sequence). V shed 3 bases, J shed 1 base, and the junction held 11 bases outside the gene matches. This CDR3 reads CASSFKGQDRSQETQYF. DNA for the CDR3: TGTGCCAGCAGCTTCAAAGGACAGGACCGCTCCCAAGAGACCCAGTACTTC.

The chain combines TRBV20-1 with TRBJ1-6; D unclear. Trimming took 2 bases from V and 0 from J, leaving 14 bases between them. CDR1 is DFQATT and CDR2 is SNEGSKA in the germline V gene (reference sequence). The CDR3 is 17 amino acids. CDR3 nucleotide sequence: TGCAGTGCTAGAAGGCAGCCTAGGAGCTCCTATAATTCACCCCTCCACTTT. Protein: CSARRQPRSSYNSPLHF.

This chain joins TRBV6-1 and TRBJ1-1, with unresolved D. V shed 1 base and J shed 0 bases, with 3 bases lying between them. The CDR3 extends over 13 amino acids. Germline V gives CDR1 MNHNS, CDR2 SASEGT. CDR3 residues: CASSEVMNTEAFF. CDR3 DNA sequence: TGTGCCAGCAGTGAAGTTATGAACACTGAAGCTTTCTTT.

The table lists this clonotype with a few counts. The DNA is left out, because the CDR3 cannot be placed on it with certainty; the CDR3 is given as TCRdb lists it. This chain joins TRBV5-6 and TRBJ2-7. The CDR3 contains 16 residues when both ends are counted. CDR1 is SGHDT, CDR2 YYEEEE, per germline. The CDR3 reads CASSSTLGGWTYEQYV.

The chain is built from TRBV6-2 or TRBV6-3 and TRBJ2-4, with D perhaps given as TRBD1 or TRBD2 (5 bases each). The CDR3 runs to 17 residues. V lost 5 bases and J lost 0, with 17 bases in between. Germline V CDR1 and CDR2: MNHEY, SVGEGT. The CDR3 is CASSPSGLGIAKNIQYF. DNA for the CDR3: TGTGCCAGCAGTCCCTCGGGGCTCGGGATAGCCAAAAACATTCAGTACTTC.

This chain links TRBV4-1 with TRBJ1-5; no reliable D call. The CDR3 is made up of 17 amino acids. V was clipped by 1 base and J by 1 base, with 14 bases between them. The germline V gene encodes CDR1 MGHRA and CDR2 YSYEKL. The CDR3 protein is CASSQVSWGKSNQPQHF. CDR3 coding DNA: TGCGCCAGCAGCCAAGTCAGTTGGGGTAAGAGCAATCAGCCCCAGCATTTT.

This clonotype has more than one count but fewer than ten. The V call is TRBV7-2, the J call TRBJ2-7; D is possibly TRBD2 (7 bases). Trimming removed 5 bases at V and 0 bases at J, with 17 bases between. The CDR3 extends over 16 amino acids. Germline CDR1 SGHTA, CDR2 FQGNSA. The chain's CDR3 is CASSARGAGSSYEQYV. The CDR3 region has the DNA TGTGCCAGCAGCGCCCGGGGGGCGGGCAGCTCCTACGAGCAGTACGTC.

The chain carries TRBV20-1 and TRBJ2-1; D possibly corresponds to TRBD1 (6 bases). Germline-derived CDR1 and CDR2 are DFQATT and SNEGSKA (reference sequence). V shed 5 bases and J shed 8 bases, with 19 bases lying between them. The CDR3 consists of 14 residues. CDR3 in amino acids: CSASGTPRSDEQFF. The CDR3 region has the DNA TGCAGTGCTTCCGGGACACCGCGTTCCGATGAGCAGTTCTTC.

This sequence joins TRBV20-1 and TRBJ2-1; 12 bases map to TRBD2. Germline CDR1 reads DFQATT; CDR2 reads SNEGSKA (reference sequence). CDR3 size: 17 residues. After removal of 1 base from V and 2 bases from J, the junction contained 6 bases not matched to a gene. The CDR3 region is CSARGGTSGLTYNEQFF. CDR3 sequence (DNA): TGCAGTGCTAGAGGGGGGACTAGCGGGCTAACCTACAATGAGCAGTTCTTC.

This clonotype was seen ten or more times. V gene TRBV7-2 combines with J gene TRBJ2-7; 7 bases are a match to TRBD2. This CDR3 comprises 14 residues. After removal of 5 bases from V and 1 base from J, the junction contained 5 bases not matched to a gene. CDR1 and CDR2 (germline): SGHTA, FQGNSA. CDR3 in amino acids: CASSRGVGSYEQYV. DNA of the CDR3: TGTGCCAGCAGCCGGGGGGTCGGTTCCTACGAGCAGTACGTC.

This clonotype was seen a handful of times. The CDR3 is CSVEERGNSYEQYF. The CDR3 region has the DNA TGCAGCGTTGAAGAACGGGGCAATAGCTACGAGCAGTACTTC. The gene calls are TRBV29-1 and TRBJ2-7, with D perhaps assigned TRBD1 or TRBD2 (5 bases each). CDR3 length equals 14 residues. Trimming removed 0 bases at V and 3 bases at J, with 12 bases between. The germline gives CDR1 SQVTM, CDR2 ANQGSEA.